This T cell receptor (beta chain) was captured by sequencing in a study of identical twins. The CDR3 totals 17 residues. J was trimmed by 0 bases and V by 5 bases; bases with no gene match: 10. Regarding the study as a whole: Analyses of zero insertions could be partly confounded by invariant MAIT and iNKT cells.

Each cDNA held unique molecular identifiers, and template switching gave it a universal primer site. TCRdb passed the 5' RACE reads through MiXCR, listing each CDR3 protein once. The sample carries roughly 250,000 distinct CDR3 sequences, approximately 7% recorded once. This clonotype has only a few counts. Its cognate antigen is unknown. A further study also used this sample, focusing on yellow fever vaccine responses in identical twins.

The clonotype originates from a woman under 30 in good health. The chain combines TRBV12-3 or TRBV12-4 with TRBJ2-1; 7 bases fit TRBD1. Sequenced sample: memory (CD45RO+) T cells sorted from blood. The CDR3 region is CASSPPTGVNSYNEQFF. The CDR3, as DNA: TGTGCCAGCAGTCCACCTACAGGGGTCAACTCCTACAATGAGCAGTTCTTC.